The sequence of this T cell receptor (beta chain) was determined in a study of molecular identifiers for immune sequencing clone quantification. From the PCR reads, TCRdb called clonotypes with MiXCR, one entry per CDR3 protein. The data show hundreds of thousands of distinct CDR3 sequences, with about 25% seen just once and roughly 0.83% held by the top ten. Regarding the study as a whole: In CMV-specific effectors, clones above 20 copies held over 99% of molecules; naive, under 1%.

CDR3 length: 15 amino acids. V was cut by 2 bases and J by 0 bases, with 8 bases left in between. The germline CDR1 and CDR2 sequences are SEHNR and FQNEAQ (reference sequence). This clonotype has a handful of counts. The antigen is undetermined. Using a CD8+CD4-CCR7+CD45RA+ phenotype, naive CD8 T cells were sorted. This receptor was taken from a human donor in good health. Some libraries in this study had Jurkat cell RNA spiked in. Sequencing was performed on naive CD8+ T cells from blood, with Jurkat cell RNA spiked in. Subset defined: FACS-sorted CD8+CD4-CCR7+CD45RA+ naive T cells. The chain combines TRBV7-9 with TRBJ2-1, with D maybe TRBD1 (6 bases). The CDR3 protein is CASSLPGASYNEQFF. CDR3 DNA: TGTGCCAGCAGCTTACCAGGGGCCTCCTACAATGAGCAGTTCTTC.